A single sample is the source of the 25 T cell receptor beta chains below, sequenced in a study of T cell repertoires in cytomegalovirus infection. TCRdb reanalysed the reads using MiXCR and keeps one entry per CDR3 protein. The data contain roughly 300,000 distinct CDR3 sequences, roughly 26% of them seen just once; the ten biggest clones take up over 11%. Sequencing was carried out using PBMCs. The receptors were sampled from a human donor in good health (CMV status not recorded). Some clones in this sample may be carry-over from other donors' samples.

The chain combines TRBV11-2 with TRBJ2-3; weak D call: TRBD2 (5 bases). V lost 5 bases, J lost 2 bases, and 11 bases lay in between. The CDR3 length is 14 residues. The germline V gene encodes CDR1 SGHAT and CDR2 FQNNGV. The CDR3 bases are TGTGCCAGCAGCCCAGGACTGTTCACAGATACGCAGTATTTT. Translating it yields CASSPGLFTDTQYF.

Points on this clonotype: With a much larger clone just one base away, this may be a read error. This chain uses TRBV28 with TRBJ1-1; 9 nucleotides line up with TRBD1. V dropped 6 bases and J dropped 0; count of bases not matched to a gene: 2. The CDR3 consists of 14 residues. The V gene's germline CDR1 is MDHEN and CDR2 SYDVKM. CDR3 protein: CASSRDRVNTEAFF. CDR3 coding DNA: TGTGCCAGCAGCCGGGACAGGGTGAACACTGAAGCTTTCTTT.

At least ten counts were recorded for this clonotype. The chain couples TRBV7-9 to TRBJ2-1; D not certain. From germline, CDR1 is SEHNR and CDR2 FQNEAQ (reference sequence). V lost 1 base and J 6 bases, leaving 10 bases between the germline ends. The CDR3 covers 14 residues. CDR3 DNA: TGTGCCAGCAGCTTAGACGGGCCAAGCAATGAGCAGTTCTTC. It translates to CASSLDGPSNEQFF.

This clonotype occurred a few times. The V gene is TRBV7-3, the J gene TRBJ2-1; 8 positions match TRBD2. The CDR3 length is 14 residues. V dropped 1 base and J dropped 7; count of bases not matched to a gene: 3. Germline CDR1 reads SGHTA; CDR2 reads FQGTGA. The CDR3: CASSLSGGRNEQFF. The CDR3 bases are TGTGCCAGCAGCTTAAGCGGGGGGCGGAATGAGCAGTTCTTC.

The V and J genes are TRBV29-1 and TRBJ2-1; tentatively, D is TRBD1 or TRBD2 (5 bases each). The CDR3 totals 16 residues. CDR1 and CDR2 from the germline V gene are SQVTM and ANQGSEA. The V end was cut by 4 bases, the J end by 0 bases, with 16 bases between. The DNA of the CDR3 is TGCAGCGTTGGTGGGGGACCAGGTCCCTCCTACAATGAGCAGTTCTTC. It yields the protein CSVGGGPGPSYNEQFF.

Comments on this clonotype: With a much larger clone just one base away, this may be a read error. The chain links TRBV7-2 to TRBJ2-3; D uncertain. This CDR3 is 15 amino acids long. Germline lookup yields CDR1 SGHTA and CDR2 FQGNSA. In nucleotides, the CDR3 is TGTGCCAGCAGCCGCGAAGATTTTCCCACAGATACGCAGTGTTTT. Protein product: CASSREDFPTDTQCF.

The chain carries TRBV5-6 and TRBJ1-2, with TRBD1 as a possible D gene (6 bases). V dropped 0 bases and J dropped 8 bases, with 14 bases sitting between them. The CDR3 is made up of 14 amino acids. From germline, CDR1 is SGHDT and CDR2 YYEEEE. CDR3 amino acids: CASSLGARGEGYTF. CDR3 bases: TGTGCCAGCAGCTTGGGAGCCAGGGGAGAAGGCTACACCTTC. Using reference TRBV5-6 and TRBJ1-2 for the parts outside the CDR3, the full variable domain is DAGVTQSPTHLIKTRGQQVTLRCSPKSGHDTVSWYQQALGQGPQFIFQYYEEEERQRGNFPDRFSGHQFPNYSSELNVNALLLGDSALYLCASSLGARGEGYTFGSGTRLTVV.

This rearrangement joins TRBV29-1 to TRBJ1-4; D not certain. CDR3 length equals 14 residues. V was trimmed by 7 bases and J by 0 bases, leaving 12 bases between them. CDR1 and CDR2 from the germline V gene are SQVTM and ANQGSEA. CDR3 region: CSAGGFATNEKLFF. In DNA, the CDR3 is TGCAGCGCGGGAGGATTTGCAACTAATGAAAAACTGTTTTTT.

This clonotype was observed at least ten times. V gene TRBV6-6 combines with J gene TRBJ2-7; no reliable D call. The CDR3 is 15 amino acids. The V end was cut by 0 bases, the J end by 3 bases, with 12 bases between. CDR1 is MNHNY, CDR2 SVGAGI, per germline (reference sequence). CDR3 in DNA: TGTGCCAGCAGTTACTCAGGTGGGTGGGACTACGAGCAGTACTTC. It encodes CASSYSGGWDYEQYF.

This chain joins TRBV6-2 or TRBV6-3 and TRBJ2-3; D remains ambiguous. Trimming took off 7 bases at V and 8 bases at J, with 19 bases between the two ends. Germline V gene lookup returns CDR1 MNHEY and CDR2 SVGEGT. This CDR3 spans 14 amino acids. The CDR3 DNA reads TGTGCCAGCAACGGTTTTTTCGCAGACGTTACGCAGTATTTT. Residues: CASNGFFADVTQYF.

This clonotype was counted a few times. The rearrangement joins TRBV12-3 or TRBV12-4 to TRBJ2-7; no definite D call. V dropped 6 bases and J dropped 6 bases, with 9 bases sitting between them. This CDR3 has 11 amino acids. CDR3 protein: CASRLKSEQYF. CDR3 bases: TGTGCCAGCAGACTAAAATCCGAGCAGTACTTC.

This clonotype has ten or more counts. This sequence joins TRBV10-3 and TRBJ2-3; perhaps D is TRBD1 or TRBD2 (6 bases each). Deletions cut 3 bases from V and 4 bases from J, with 11 bases between. The CDR3 is made up of 14 amino acids. CDR1 is ENHRY and CDR2 is SYGVKD in the germline V gene. CDR3 nucleotide sequence: TGTGCCATCAGTGACGGGGGCGCACCAGATACGCAGTATTTT. It is translated as CAISDGGAPDTQYF.

The rearrangement links TRBV30 to TRBJ2-7; D not certain. The CDR3 is made up of 16 amino acids. Trimming took 0 bases from V and 0 from J, leaving 15 bases between them. Germline CDR1 is GTSNPN and CDR2 is SVGIG (reference sequence). The chain's CDR3 is CAWSVLRRSSSYEQYF. The CDR3 nucleotides read TGTGCCTGGAGTGTACTTCGTCGGTCTAGCTCCTACGAGCAGTACTTC.

In its sample, this clonotype was seen many times. The rearrangement uses TRBV7-2 and TRBJ2-3; the D is unclear. CDR3 size: 12 residues. CDR1 is SGHTA and CDR2 is FQGNSA in the germline V gene. Trimming left V 3 bases short and J 2 bases short, with 3 bases between. CDR3 bases: TGTGCCAGCAGCTTGATCACAGATACGCAGTATTTT. This translates into CASSLITDTQYF.

V and J are TRBV6-2 or TRBV6-3 and TRBJ1-3; unclear D gene. The V and J ends lost 0 bases and 0 bases respectively, with 6 bases between them. The CDR3 loop spans 15 amino acids. From germline, CDR1 is MNHEY and CDR2 SVGEGT. In DNA form, the CDR3 reads TGTGCCAGCAGTTACTCTGGGAACTCTGGAAACACCATATATTTT. As protein: CASSYSGNSGNTIYF.

This clonotype was counted between two and nine times. The CDR3 loop is CASSKTSGGTYEQYF. DNA of the CDR3: TGTGCCAGCAGCAAGACTAGCGGGGGCACCTACGAGCAGTACTTC. This chain uses TRBV7-6 with TRBJ2-7, with 12 bases aligning to TRBD2. This CDR3 region has 15 residues. The V gene's germline CDR1 is SGHVS and CDR2 FNYEAQ. Trimming took 5 bases from V and 2 from J; bases not matched to a gene: 4.

This clonotype was counted a few times. The J gene is TRBJ1-1, the V gene TRBV4-2, with a tentative D call TRBD1 (6 bases). Trimming shortened V by 0 bases and J by 5 bases, and 13 bases separated the two germline ends. The CDR3 has 15 amino acids. CDR1 and CDR2 from the germline V gene are LGHNA and YNFKEQ. CDR3 protein: CASSQELGGRTEAFF. Written as DNA, the CDR3 is TGTGCCAGCAGCCAAGAGTTGGGGGGCCGGACTGAAGCTTTCTTT.

This clonotype was counted a few times. This sequence joins TRBV7-2 and TRBJ1-6; D might be TRBD1 (6 bases). V was pared by 8 bases and J by 8 bases, with 13 bases between. The CDR3 extends over 13 amino acids. Germline-derived CDR1 and CDR2 are SGHTA and FQGNSA. CDR3 residues: CASQTDSYSPLHF. CDR3 DNA sequence: TGTGCCAGCCAAACGGACAGCTATTCACCCCTCCACTTT.

This sequence joins TRBV6-6 and TRBJ2-5; the D gene is possibly TRBD1 (6 bases). Trimming removed 7 bases at V and 4 bases at J, with 16 bases between. Germline CDR1 MNHNY, CDR2 SVGAGI (reference sequence). The CDR3 covers 14 residues. In DNA, the CDR3 is TGTGCCAGCATGGGACAAACCTTGGGAGAGACCCAGTACTTC. It is translated as CASMGQTLGETQYF.

There are a few counts of this clonotype. The rearrangement links TRBV28 to TRBJ1-3; D remains ambiguous. Germline lookup yields CDR1 MDHEN and CDR2 SYDVKM. CDR3 length: 14 residues. V was trimmed by 2 bases and J by 0 bases, leaving 5 bases between them. CDR3 sequence reads: CASSLARSGNTIYF. In DNA form, the CDR3 reads TGTGCCAGCAGTTTAGCTCGCTCTGGAAACACCATATATTTT.

V is TRBV20-1 and J is TRBJ2-7; unclear D gene. Germline CDR1 reads DFQATT; CDR2 reads SNEGSKA (reference sequence). Trimming took off 4 bases at V and 1 base at J, with 20 bases between the two ends. The length of the CDR3 is 16 residues. CDR3: CSATRPGPGYSYEQYF. DNA for the CDR3: TGCAGTGCTACGAGGCCAGGACCAGGTTATTCCTACGAGCAGTACTTC.

The chain combines TRBV29-1 with TRBJ1-2; 9 bases align to TRBD1. Trimming cost V 6 bases and J 8 bases; bases outside gene matches: 7. CDR3 length: 12 residues. Germline values: CDR1 SQVTM, CDR2 ANQGSEA. The CDR3: CSVLTGGSGYTF. Written as DNA, the CDR3 is TGCAGCGTGCTAACAGGGGGCAGCGGCTACACCTTC.

This sequence joins TRBV20-1 and TRBJ2-7; TRBD1 agrees at 8 bases. With V trimmed by 3 bases and J by 3 bases, 4 bases remained unmatched. Germline V gene data show CDR1 as DFQATT and CDR2 as SNEGSKA (reference sequence). CDR3 length equals 13 residues. The chain's CDR3 is CSASPGGVYEQYF. The CDR3 nucleotides read TGCAGTGCTAGTCCAGGGGGCGTCTACGAGCAGTACTTC.

In this sample, this clonotype turned up many times. The V gene is TRBV7-3, the J gene TRBJ2-2, with D tentatively TRBD1 or TRBD2 (5 bases each). V dropped 8 bases and J dropped 2 bases, with 6 bases sitting between them. The CDR3 is 12 residues long. The germline CDR1 and CDR2 sequences are SGHTA and FQGTGA. This CDR3 reads CASGGNTGELFF. CDR3 DNA: TGTGCCAGCGGGGGTAACACCGGGGAGCTGTTTTTT.

The sample holds many counts of this clonotype. The genes are TRBV7-2 and TRBJ2-7, with D unclear. The CDR3 covers 11 residues. V lost 1 base and J 4 bases, leaving 2 bases between the germline ends. Germline V gives CDR1 SGHTA, CDR2 FQGNSA. The CDR3 protein is CASSLEYEQYF. CDR3 nucleotides: TGTGCCAGCAGCTTAGAATACGAGCAGTACTTC.